This T cell receptor beta chain was found in a study of a mutant IDH1 vaccine in newly diagnosed glioma. Study-level information: The sex distribution of treated patients was about 62% male and roughly 40% female, with a mean age of around 40 years. Earlier care involved radiotherapy, temozolomide, or both, and the majority received both.

Only in-frame clones appear in the TCRdb table, and some are missing; sequencing was by immunoSEQ multiplex PCR. The table records tens of thousands of clones, over 75% of them present only once. Broader study findings: Pseudoprogression appears to have had no connection to changes in top peripheral T cell clonotypes.

A note on this clone: Its antigen is unknown. The junction and the germline gene differ at one end; a read error may be behind it.

Specified time point: baseline, week 1 (first vaccination visit). Noted treatment: pre-vaccination baseline after standard-of-care therapy. This CDR3 contains 16 residues. The germline V gene encodes CDR1 SGHDN and CDR2 FVKESK. Sequenced material: PBMCs, taken from a glioma patient treated with radiotherapy, temozolomide or both. The chain employs TRBV14 and TRBJ2-1, with 9 bases identical to TRBD1. The TCR originated in a young man with glioma. CDR3 bases: TGTGCCAGCAGCCCACCCGGGACAGGGACCTACGATGAGCAGTTCTTC. Its translation is CASSPPGTGTYDEQFF.